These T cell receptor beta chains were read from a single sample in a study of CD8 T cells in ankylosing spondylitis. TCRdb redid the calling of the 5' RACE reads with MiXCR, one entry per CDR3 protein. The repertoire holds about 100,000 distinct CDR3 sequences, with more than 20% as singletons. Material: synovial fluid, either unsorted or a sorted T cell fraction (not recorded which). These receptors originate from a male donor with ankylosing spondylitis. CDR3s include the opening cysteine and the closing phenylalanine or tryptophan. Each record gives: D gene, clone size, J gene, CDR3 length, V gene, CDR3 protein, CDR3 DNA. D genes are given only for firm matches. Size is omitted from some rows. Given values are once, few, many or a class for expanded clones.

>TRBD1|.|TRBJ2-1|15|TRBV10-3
CAISEADRGRNEQFF
TGTGCCATCAGTGAGGCCGACAGGGGAAGAAATGAGCAGTTCTTC
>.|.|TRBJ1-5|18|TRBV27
CASSLVGPRGISNQPQHF
TGTGCCAGCAGTTTAGTGGGGCCCAGGGGAATTAGCAATCAGCCCCAGCATTTT
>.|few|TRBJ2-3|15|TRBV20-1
CSAPRGGLGTDTQYF
TGCAGTGCCCCGCGAGGGGGTCTCGGCACAGATACGCAGTATTTT
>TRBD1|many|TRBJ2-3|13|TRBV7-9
CAGRQGWADTQYF
TGTGCCGGCCGACAGGGCTGGGCAGATACGCAGTATTTT
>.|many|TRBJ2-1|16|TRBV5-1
CASVPGTPSINNEQFF
TGCGCCAGCGTACCCGGGACTCCGTCCATAAACAATGAGCAGTTCTTC
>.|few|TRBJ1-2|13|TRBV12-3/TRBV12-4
CASTNRTWYGYTF
TGTGCCAGCACTAACCGGACATGGTATGGCTACACCTTC
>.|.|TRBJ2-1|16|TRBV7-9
CASSHGTFRSYNEQFF
TGTGCCAGCAGCCACGGGACCTTTCGCTCCTACAATGAGCAGTTCTTC
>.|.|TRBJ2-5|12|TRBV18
CASSPTRETQYF
TGTGCCAGCTCACCAACGCGAGAGACCCAGTACTTC
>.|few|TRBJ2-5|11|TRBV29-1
CSVEGMETQYF
TGCAGCGTTGAAGGGATGGAGACCCAGTACTTC
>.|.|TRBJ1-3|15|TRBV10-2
CASSERGSSGNTIYF
TGCGCCAGCAGTGAGAGAGGCTCCTCAGGAAACACCATATATTTT